The present T cell receptor (beta chain) was sequenced within a study of T-cell memory formation after mild COVID-19. The CDR3 is made up of 17 amino acids. The V gene end was trimmed by 1 base and the J gene end by 3 bases; junction bases not matched to a gene: 8. CDR1 is SEHNR and CDR2 is FQNEAQ in the germline V gene (reference sequence). One entry per CDR3 protein, called by TCRdb with MiXCR from the 5' RACE reads. The sample records about 430,000 distinct CDR3 sequences, approximately 25% being singletons. The specimen sequenced was PBMCs or a T cell subset sorted from them (not recorded which). The chain has TRBV7-9 and TRBJ2-1, with TRBD2 identical over 8 bases. The sequence came from an adult woman who had mild COVID-19 (a few samples of this study predate the infection). Cell type and time point are not known. CDR3 nucleotide sequence: TGTGCCAGCAGCTTAGTGGGGAGCGGGGGAATCTACAATGAGCAGTTCTTC. Its translation is CASSLVGSGGIYNEQFF.